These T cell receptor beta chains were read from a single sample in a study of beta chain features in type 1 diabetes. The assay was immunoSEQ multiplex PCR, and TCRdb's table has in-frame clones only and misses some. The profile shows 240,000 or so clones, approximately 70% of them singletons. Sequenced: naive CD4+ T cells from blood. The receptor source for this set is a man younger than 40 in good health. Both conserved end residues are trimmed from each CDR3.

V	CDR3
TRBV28	ASSPSGSGYNEQF
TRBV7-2	ASSLVSGTYTDTQY
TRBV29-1	SVAPLAGVNIQY
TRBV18	ASSPDPIYEQY
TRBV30	AWSIGVSYEQY
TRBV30	AWSEGAKNIQY
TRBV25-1	ASSEAGNTGELF
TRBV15	ATSRPVDYTDTQY
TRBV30	AWSSGQTSGKGYEQY
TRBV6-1	ASSEGYRAGETQY
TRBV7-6	ASSLVAEQF
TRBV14	ASSPRAGDTEAF
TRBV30	AWRATGSRQPQH
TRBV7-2	ASSLVVGGPFNEQF
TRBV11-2	ASRTSKGQNTDTQY
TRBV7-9	ASSYRVYEQF
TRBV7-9	ASSAGTANTEAF
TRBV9	ASSVQLGSDTQY
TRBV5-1	ATQRPGLAGDEQF
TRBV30	AWGGTGLSYEQY
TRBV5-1	ASSLMGQGLTTDTQY
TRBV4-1	ASSQAQSTDTQY
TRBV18	ASSPQETQY
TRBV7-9	ASSPTDDYGYT
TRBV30	AWSGNFEAF
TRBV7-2	ASSSRGDTQY
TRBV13	ASSLNTGELF
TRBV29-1	SVDAADRANEQF
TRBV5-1	ASSIAPSGGGEAF
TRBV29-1	SAWDREGEQY
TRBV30	AWSVVRDEQY
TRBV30	AWSAPNEQF
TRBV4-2	ASSQEGRVSGEQF
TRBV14	ASSYLGTPAGTQY
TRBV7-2	ASSGPGQGAGGTQY
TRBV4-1	ASSLGRARGAYGYT
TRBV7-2	ASSLGTGRASDTQY
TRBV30	AWRLAGANVLT
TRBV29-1	SVGVQGARTEAF
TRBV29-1	SVEDRRGSYEQY
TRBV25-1	ASSAPGQQETQY
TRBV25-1	ASSGTGWNGYT